The T cell receptor (beta chain) described here comes from a study of blood T cell repertoires in COVID-19. About the study: Sites across the United States, Italy and Spain contributed samples from acute and convalescent COVID-19. From T cells, B-cell-depleted T cells, or PBMCs came the material, which was cDNA or gDNA.

The protocol was immunoSEQ multiplex PCR, while the TCRdb copy is restricted to in-frame clones and leaves out a portion. The sample holds over 45,000 clones, 90% to 95% seen once. This clone was counted between two and nine times. Between the trimmed V and J ends, which lost 5 bases and 7 bases, there was a span of 21 bases. Germline CDR1 SGHTA, CDR2 FQGTGA. This CDR3 spans 16 amino acids. This receptor was obtained from a woman in her sixties with active or convalescent COVID-19. This chain uses TRBV7-3 with TRBJ2-1; the D gene is possibly TRBD1 (8 bases). Material: peripheral blood. The CDR3 coding sequence is TGTGCCAGCAGCCAAGGACAGGGACTAATTGGGAATGAGCAGTTCTTC. It specifies CASSQGQGLIGNEQFF.